These 9 T cell receptor beta chains were all obtained from the same sample, sequenced in a study of cytomegalovirus exposure and HLA in healthy donors. Libraries were prepared by immunoSEQ multiplex PCR; TCRdb keeps only in-frame clonotypes and omits some of them. The data show 200,000 to 300,000 clones, 90% seen once. The sample comprised PBMCs. These receptors all stem from a woman in her 30s in good health and CMV-seronegative.

This chain links TRBV6-1 with TRBJ2-7; D gene unclear. The CDR3 length is 11 residues. Trimming took 6 bases from V and 2 from J, leaving 5 bases between them. Germline V gene lookup returns CDR1 MNHNS and CDR2 SASEGT. In DNA form, the CDR3 reads TGTGCCAGCAGGGATGCCTACGAGCAGTACTTC. Translated, it gives CASRDAYEQYF.

V is TRBV11-3 and J is TRBJ2-7, with TRBD2 identical over 7 bases. Trimming at V came to 5 bases and at J to 0 bases, leaving 10 bases not matched to a gene. Germline V gene sequence: CDR1 SGHNT, CDR2 YENEEA. The CDR3 length is 16 residues. This CDR3 reads CASSVGSGRPSYEQYF. CDR3 in DNA: TGTGCCAGCAGCGTTGGTAGCGGGCGACCCTCCTACGAGCAGTACTTC.

This chain connects TRBV28 to TRBJ2-5; a possible D gene is TRBD2 (5 bases). CDR1 and CDR2 (germline): MDHEN, SYDVKM. The CDR3 is 17 residues long. Trimming shortened V by 4 bases and J by 3 bases, and 21 bases separated the two germline ends. The CDR3 DNA reads TGTGCCAGCAGTTCTCTGCGGTCGACGGGAAAAAAAGAGACCCAGTACTTC. Translated, it gives CASSSLRSTGKKETQYF.

The chain couples TRBV19 to TRBJ2-7; D might be TRBD2 (6 bases). V was shortened by 3 bases and J by 6 bases, with 15 bases between the two germline ends. Looked up from germline, CDR1 is LNHDA and CDR2 is SQIVND (reference sequence). The CDR3 contains 14 residues. This CDR3 is CASSMGSGGSEQYF. The CDR3 nucleotides read TGTGCCAGTAGTATGGGGTCTGGGGGGAGCGAGCAGTACTTC.

The chain joins TRBV27 to TRBJ2-3; D not resolved. The V and J ends lost 3 bases and 3 bases respectively, with 7 bases between them. Germline values: CDR1 MNHEY, CDR2 SMNVEV (reference sequence). The CDR3 has 13 amino acids. This chain's CDR3 is CASSFSRTDTQYF. CDR3 bases: TGTGCCAGCAGTTTTTCCAGGACAGATACGCAGTATTTT.

As DNA, the CDR3 is TGTGCCAGTAGCACAGGCCTCCGCGATGAGCAGTTCTTC. This translates into CASSTGLRDEQFF. The rearrangement links TRBV19 to TRBJ2-1, with D possibly TRBD1 on 5 matching bases. CDR1 and CDR2 from the germline V gene are LNHDA and SQIVND (reference sequence). Trimming cost V 6 bases and J 8 bases, with 14 bases left between them. The CDR3 loop spans 13 amino acids.

In its sample, this clone was seen once. The chain links TRBV6-5 to TRBJ2-7; D is tentatively TRBD1 or TRBD2 (6 bases each). The V gene lost 2 bases and the J gene lost 3 bases, with 14 bases spanning the gap. The germline V gene encodes CDR1 MNHEY and CDR2 SVGAGI. This CDR3 has 15 residues. In nucleotides, the CDR3 is TGTGCCAGCAGTTACGGGGGGCTGGGGGTCTACGAGCAGTACTTC. Translating gives CASSYGGLGVYEQYF.

This rearrangement joins TRBV6-4 to TRBJ2-1; D might be TRBD1 or TRBD2, each matching 6 bases. Trimming pared 3 bases from V and 5 bases from J, leaving 11 bases between. Germline CDR1 and CDR2: MRHNA and SNTAGT. This CDR3 is built from 14 residues. CDR3 amino acids: CASSDWGANNEQFF. The CDR3 bases are TGTGCCAGCAGTGATTGGGGGGCAAACAATGAGCAGTTCTTC.

This clone was seen a single time. The chain uses TRBV28 and TRBJ1-3, with unresolved D. With 6 bases removed from V and 1 base from J, the gap between germline ends came to 4 bases. This CDR3 has 12 amino acids. The germline V gene has CDR1 MDHEN and CDR2 SYDVKM. The CDR3 DNA follows: TGTGCCAGCAGGTCATCTGGAAACACCATATATTTT. This codes for CASRSSGNTIYF. The whole variable domain, remainder taken from reference TRBV28 and TRBJ1-3, is DVKVTQSSRYLVKRTGEKVFLECVQDMDHENMFWYRQDPGLGLRLIYFSYDVKMKEKGDIPEGYSVSREKKERFSLILESASTNQTSMYLCASRSSGNTIYFGEGSWLTVV.